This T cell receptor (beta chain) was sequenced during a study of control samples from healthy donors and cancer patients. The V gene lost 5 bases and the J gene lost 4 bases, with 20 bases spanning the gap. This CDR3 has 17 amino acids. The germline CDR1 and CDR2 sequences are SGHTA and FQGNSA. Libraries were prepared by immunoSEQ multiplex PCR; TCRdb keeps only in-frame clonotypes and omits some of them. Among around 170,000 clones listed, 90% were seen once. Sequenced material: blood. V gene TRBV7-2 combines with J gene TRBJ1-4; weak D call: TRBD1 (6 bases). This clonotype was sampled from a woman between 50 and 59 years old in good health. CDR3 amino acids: CASSKRAGRGVNEKLFF. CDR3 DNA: TGTGCCAGCAGCAAGCGGGCAGGGAGGGGGGTTAATGAAAAACTGTTTTTT.